One sample yielded the 31 T cell receptor beta chains listed below, sequenced in a study of blood T cell repertoires in COVID-19. Assay: immunoSEQ multiplex PCR; the TCRdb copy retains only in-frame clones and omits some. This sample has 190,000 or so clones, with approximately 80% found just once. Input material: PBMCs or T cells enriched from blood (not recorded which). The receptor set was obtained from a man between 35 and 55 years old who had recovered from COVID-19.

The chain employs TRBV11-2 and TRBJ2-1, with 8 bases lining up with TRBD2. The CDR3 runs 15 residues. Per the germline V gene, CDR1 is SGHAT and CDR2 is FQNNGV. Trimming at V came to 5 bases and at J to 6 bases, leaving 9 bases not matched to a gene. The CDR3 DNA is TGTGCCAGCAGCCCCGGGACTAGAGGCCTCAATGAGCAGTTCTTC. As protein: CASSPGTRGLNEQFF.

The gene calls are TRBV12-3 or TRBV12-4 and TRBJ1-1, with D unclear. The V and J ends lost 4 bases and 5 bases respectively, with 11 bases between them. There are 13 residues in the CDR3. The CDR3 protein is CASSSDQTTEAFF. The CDR3 nucleotides are TGTGCCAGCAGTTCCGACCAGACAACTGAAGCTTTCTTT.

The genes are TRBV3-1 (or the pseudogene TRBV3-2) and TRBJ2-2; TRBD2 is a possible D gene (6 bases). CDR1 is LGHDT and CDR2 is YNNKEL in the germline V gene (reference sequence). CDR3 length: 15 residues. V lost 6 bases and J 1 base, leaving 12 bases between the germline ends. Written as DNA, the CDR3 is TGTGCCAGCAGTCCTTGGGGGGAGAACACCGGGGAGCTGTTTTTT. It encodes CASSPWGENTGELFF.

This clone was counted only a few times. The chain joins TRBV7-6 to TRBJ1-1, with TRBD1 identical over 7 bases. The CDR3 has 16 residues. CDR1 is SGHVS and CDR2 is FNYEAQ in the germline V gene. V lost 4 bases and J lost 3; bases outside the gene matches: 11. The CDR3, as DNA: TGTGCCAGCAGCTCTTCCCCCTGGCAGGGGGACACTGAAGCTTTCTTT. Its translation is CASSSSPWQGDTEAFF.

The chain is built from TRBV29-1 and TRBJ2-7, with 7 bases matching TRBD1. J lost 6 bases, V lost 5 bases, and 4 bases had no gene match. The CDR3 runs to 11 residues. Germline lookup yields CDR1 SQVTM and CDR2 ANQGSEA. The CDR3: CSVNRGGEQYF. The CDR3 DNA reads TGCAGCGTTAACAGGGGTGGCGAGCAGTACTTC.

This sequence joins TRBV9 and TRBJ2-6; perhaps TRBD2 as D (6 bases). The CDR3 contains 15 residues. The V gene lost 4 bases and the J gene lost 0 bases, with 8 bases spanning the gap. The V gene's germline CDR1 is SGDLS and CDR2 YYNGEE. DNA of the CDR3: TGTGCCAGCAGCCCAGCGGGCTCTGGGGCCAACGTCCTGACTTTC. This sequence encodes CASSPAGSGANVLTF.

The chain uses TRBV6-6 and TRBJ2-7; 8 positions match TRBD1. The ends lost 4 bases at V and 1 base at J; junction bases unmatched: 6. The CDR3 spans 15 residues. Germline V CDR1 and CDR2: MNHNY, SVGAGI (reference sequence). The CDR3 here is CASSFRGRVSYEQYV. The CDR3 DNA reads TGTGCCAGCAGTTTCAGGGGGCGGGTGTCCTACGAGCAGTACGTC.

This chain joins TRBV11-1 and TRBJ2-2; tentative D call: TRBD1 (8 bases). V lost 5 bases and J lost 7, with 20 bases in between. The CDR3 consists of 16 residues. Per the germline V gene, CDR1 is SGHAT and CDR2 is FQDESV (reference sequence). The CDR3, as DNA: TGTGCCAGCAGCCCGAGGACTAGGGACAGGAACGGGGAGCTGTTTTTT. This gives the protein CASSPRTRDRNGELFF.

The chain combines TRBV4-3 with TRBJ1-6, with D hard to call. This CDR3 is built from 16 residues. Germline values: CDR1 LGHNA, CDR2 YSLEER. The V and J ends lost 0 bases and 7 bases respectively, with 13 bases between them. CDR3 DNA: TGCGCCAGCAGCCAAGAAGGGCGGGCACACAATTCACCCCTCCACTTT. It yields the protein CASSQEGRAHNSPLHF.

V and J are TRBV6-1 and TRBJ1-3; D uncertain. This CDR3 contains 15 residues. Deletions cut 2 bases from V and 2 bases from J, with 10 bases between. Germline V CDR1 and CDR2: MNHNS, SASEGT. In nucleotides, the CDR3 is TGTGCCAGCAGTGAACAAGGGAGAACTGGAAACACCATATATTTT. This encodes CASSEQGRTGNTIYF.

This chain links TRBV7-2 with TRBJ1-4; TRBD1 might be the D (5 bases). Germline V gene data show CDR1 as SGHTA and CDR2 as FQGNSA. The CDR3 covers 15 residues. Trimming pared 2 bases from V and 5 bases from J, leaving 12 bases between. The CDR3 sequence: CASSLMTAVNEKLFF. CDR3 coding DNA: TGTGCCAGCAGCTTAATGACAGCCGTAAATGAAAAACTGTTTTTT.

This clone has only one observation. This sequence joins TRBV7-6 and TRBJ1-6, with TRBD1 matching over 9 bases. The germline CDR1 and CDR2 sequences are SGHVS and FNYEAQ. This CDR3 comprises 15 residues. The junction had 8 bases not matched to a gene; V was cut back by 5 bases and J by 9 bases. The CDR3 nucleotides are TGTGCCAGCAGCCCTATGGGACAGGGTGGTTCACCCCTCCACTTT. It translates to CASSPMGQGGSPLHF.

This clone was detected only once. This sequence joins TRBV15 and TRBJ2-3; weak D call: TRBD2 (6 bases). The germline V gene encodes CDR1 LNHNV and CDR2 YYDKDF (reference sequence). The CDR3 is 18 amino acids. V was trimmed by 3 bases and J by 0 bases, leaving 19 bases between them. The CDR3 DNA is TGTGCCACCAGCAGTATGTTTGTGGCGGGGCCTAGCACAGATACGCAGTATTTT. Its translation: CATSSMFVAGPSTDTQYF.

V usage is TRBV7-6 and J usage is TRBJ2-1; 8 bases are a match to TRBD1. This CDR3 region has 14 residues. Germline CDR1 and CDR2: SGHVS and FNYEAQ. The V segment lost 2 bases and the J segment 7 bases; nucleotides outside the gene matches: 4. The CDR3, as DNA: TGTGCCAGCAGCTTACAGGGGGCGCGGAATGAGCAGTTCTTC. Translated, it gives CASSLQGARNEQFF.

In nucleotides, the CDR3 is TGTGCCAGCAGCTTACTCCGGAACACTGAAGCTTTCTTT. Residues: CASSLLRNTEAFF. The rearrangement links TRBV7-3 to TRBJ1-1, with D hard to call. CDR1 and CDR2 from the germline V gene are SGHTA and FQGTGA. V was clipped by 2 bases and J by 1 base, with 5 bases between them. This CDR3 is built from 13 residues.

The chain is built from TRBV6-4 and TRBJ1-2, with 7 bases aligning to TRBD1. Germline CDR1 reads MRHNA; CDR2 reads SNTAGT. The CDR3 is 14 residues long. V trimming: 0 bases; J trimming: 10 bases; junction bases outside the gene matches: 8. The CDR3 region is CASSDSAGGPSYTF. The CDR3 DNA is TGTGCCAGCAGTGACTCTGCAGGGGGGCCTTCCTACACCTTC.

V usage is TRBV5-4 and J usage is TRBJ1-1; 7 bases are shared with TRBD1. Germline loops: CDR1 SGHNT, CDR2 YYREEE (reference sequence). The CDR3 is 14 residues long. The J segment lost 5 bases and the V segment lost 5 bases, leaving 9 bases of the junction unmatched. The CDR3 region is CASRFGQVATEAFF. CDR3 in DNA: TGTGCCAGCAGGTTCGGACAGGTTGCTACTGAAGCTTTCTTT.

The rearrangement joins TRBV2 to TRBJ1-1; the D is unclear. The CDR3 covers 13 residues. The V end lost 8 bases, the J end lost 0 bases, and 10 bases lay between the germline ends. Germline V lookup: CDR1 SNHLY, CDR2 FYNNEI. The CDR3 sequence is CASGQHMNTEAFF. Written as DNA, the CDR3 is TGTGCCAGCGGGCAGCACATGAACACTGAAGCTTTCTTT. The complete variable domain, with remaining parts taken from reference TRBV2 and TRBJ1-1, reads EPEVTQTPSHQVTQMGQEVILRCVPISNHLYFYWYRQILGQKVEFLVSFYNNEISEKSEIFDDQFSVERPDGSNFTLKIRSTKLEDSAMYFCASGQHMNTEAFFGQGTRLTVV.

J is TRBJ1-2 and V is TRBV7-2; the D gene is possibly TRBD1 (5 bases). Trimming removed 6 bases at V and 6 bases at J, with 14 bases between. CDR3 length: 13 residues. In germline, CDR1 is SGHTA, CDR2 FQGNSA. The CDR3 loop reads CASSSRAGHGYTF. DNA for the CDR3: TGTGCCAGCAGTAGTCGGGCAGGGCATGGCTACACCTTC.

This clone was recorded only once. J is TRBJ2-1 and V is TRBV11-3, with D tentatively TRBD2 (5 bases). Trimming stripped 4 bases from V and 6 bases from J, with 16 bases between. Germline V gene lookup returns CDR1 SGHNT and CDR2 YENEEA. The CDR3 extends over 15 amino acids. CDR3 residues: CASSSATRALNEQFF. The CDR3 nucleotides read TGTGCCAGCAGCTCGGCCACTAGGGCCCTCAATGAGCAGTTCTTC. Based on the CDR3 plus reference TRBV11-3 and TRBJ2-1, the full variable domain is EAGVVQSPRYKIIEKKQPVAFWCNPISGHNTLYWYLQNLGQGPELLIRYENEEAVDDSQLPKDRFSAERLKGVDSTLKIQPAELGDSAVYLCASSSATRALNEQFFGPGTRLTVL.

The chain has TRBV7-9 and TRBJ2-2; the D gene is possibly TRBD2 (5 bases). Trimming took 5 bases from V and 3 from J, leaving 16 bases between them. Germline CDR1 and CDR2: SEHNR and FQNEAQ (reference sequence). This CDR3 is 16 amino acids long. CDR3 amino acids: CASSLRGLRDTGELFF. As DNA, the CDR3 is TGTGCCAGCAGCCTAAGAGGTTTGAGGGACACCGGGGAGCTGTTTTTT.

The chain has TRBV5-1 and TRBJ2-1, with a tentative D call TRBD1 (6 bases). The CDR3 has 13 amino acids. Germline V lookup: CDR1 SGHRS, CDR2 YFSETQ. The V and J ends lost 5 bases and 3 bases respectively, with 9 bases between them. CDR3 coding DNA: TGCGCCAGCAGACAGGGAAACTACAATGAGCAGTTCTTC. Its translation is CASRQGNYNEQFF.

The gene calls are TRBV12-3 or TRBV12-4 and TRBJ2-1, with a tentative D call TRBD1 (6 bases). V lost 2 bases to trimming and J lost 15 bases, with 14 bases between them. There are 12 residues in the CDR3. This CDR3 is CASSLSVDSRFF. The CDR3 bases are TGTGCCAGCAGTTTAAGTGTGGACAGCCGGTTCTTC.

V and J are TRBV5-1 and TRBJ2-2; D not resolved. Between the trimmed V and J ends, which lost 1 base and 3 bases, there was a span of 4 bases. This CDR3 has 13 residues. Germline-derived CDR1 and CDR2 are SGHRS and YFSETQ. The CDR3 coding sequence is TGCGCCAGCAGCTTGCTCTACACCGGGGAGCTGTTTTTT. It translates to CASSLLYTGELFF.

This sequence joins TRBV6-5 and TRBJ1-2, with TRBD1 matching 7 bases. This CDR3 contains 13 residues. From germline, CDR1 is MNHEY and CDR2 SVGAGI. J lost 4 bases, V lost 6 bases, and 5 bases had no gene match. CDR3 DNA: TGTGCCAGCAGCCCCGGACAGGCCTATGGCTACACCTTC. Protein product: CASSPGQAYGYTF.

The V call is TRBV2, the J call TRBJ1-5; D uncertain. The germline V gene has CDR1 SNHLY and CDR2 FYNNEI. V was shortened by 4 bases and J by 11 bases, with 15 bases between the two germline ends. The CDR3 sequence is 13 residues long. The CDR3 protein is CASSGLLRAAQHF. The CDR3 coding sequence is TGTGCCAGCAGTGGACTCCTGAGGGCCGCCCAGCATTTT.

This clone appeared a single time. The chain links TRBV4-3 to TRBJ2-5; 8 bases are a match to TRBD1. CDR3 length: 16 residues. Trimming removed 4 bases from V and 5 bases from J; junction bases left unmatched: 12. CDR1 is LGHNA, CDR2 YSLEER, per germline. Written as DNA, the CDR3 is TGCGCCAGCAGCCGGACGTCAGGGGGCGTTCACGAGACCCAGTACTTC. Translation gives CASSRTSGGVHETQYF.

The V and J genes are TRBV5-1 and TRBJ2-1; D gene uncertain. Deletions cut 6 bases from V and 10 bases from J, with 14 bases between. CDR1 and CDR2 (germline): SGHRS, YFSETQ. This CDR3 has 12 residues. As DNA, the CDR3 is TGCGCCAGCACCCTTAACAGACACGAGCAGTTCTTC. Residues: CASTLNRHEQFF.

The CDR3 DNA follows: TGTGCCAGCAGCTTAGATTGGAGGACTGAAGCTTTCTTT. Translation: CASSLDWRTEAFF. This chain uses TRBV11-3 with TRBJ1-1; no definite D call. The V gene lost 0 bases and the J gene lost 5 bases, with 7 bases spanning the gap. This CDR3 has 13 residues. Germline lookup yields CDR1 SGHNT and CDR2 YENEEA.

V gene TRBV30 combines with J gene TRBJ1-1, with unresolved D. The V gene's germline CDR1 is GTSNPN and CDR2 SVGIG (reference sequence). The V end was cut by 0 bases, the J end by 1 base, with 6 bases between. The CDR3 totals 13 residues. The DNA of the CDR3 is TGTGCCTGGAGTGTATTCCGGAACACTGAAGCTTTCTTT. Translating it yields CAWSVFRNTEAFF.

This clone was detected once. The V and J genes are TRBV5-1 and TRBJ2-1; perhaps TRBD2 as D (5 bases). Trimming took off 0 bases at V and 7 bases at J, with 17 bases between the two ends. This CDR3 has 16 amino acids. CDR1 and CDR2 (germline): SGHRS, YFSETQ. This chain's CDR3 is CASSLAGPGLLNEQFF. In nucleotides, the CDR3 is TGCGCCAGCAGCTTGGCCGGCCCGGGGTTATTAAATGAGCAGTTCTTC.